This T cell receptor beta chain was found in a study of response to subunit inactivated influenza vaccine. Study-wide results and limits: Researchers suggested that each seasonal influenza vaccination recruits few new T cells.

CDR3 length: 15 residues. The V and J ends lost 1 base and 4 bases respectively, with 11 bases between them. CDR1 is SEHNR and CDR2 is FQNEAQ in the germline V gene (reference sequence). TCRdb re-derived calls from the RT-PCR reads in MiXCR, one entry per CDR3 protein. The sample yields a few hundred thousand distinct CDR3 sequences, about 20% seen once. As to this clonotype: Its antigen is as yet unknown.

This receptor was identified in a man aged 45 to 75 who received an inactivated influenza vaccine. The J gene is TRBJ2-1, the V gene TRBV7-9; D call uncertain. The sample was PBMCs from blood, taken less than 22 months after vaccination. In nucleotides, the CDR3 is TGTGCCAGCAGCTTAGGTAGTTCGGTTTACAATGAGCAGTTCTTC. It encodes CASSLGSSVYNEQFF.